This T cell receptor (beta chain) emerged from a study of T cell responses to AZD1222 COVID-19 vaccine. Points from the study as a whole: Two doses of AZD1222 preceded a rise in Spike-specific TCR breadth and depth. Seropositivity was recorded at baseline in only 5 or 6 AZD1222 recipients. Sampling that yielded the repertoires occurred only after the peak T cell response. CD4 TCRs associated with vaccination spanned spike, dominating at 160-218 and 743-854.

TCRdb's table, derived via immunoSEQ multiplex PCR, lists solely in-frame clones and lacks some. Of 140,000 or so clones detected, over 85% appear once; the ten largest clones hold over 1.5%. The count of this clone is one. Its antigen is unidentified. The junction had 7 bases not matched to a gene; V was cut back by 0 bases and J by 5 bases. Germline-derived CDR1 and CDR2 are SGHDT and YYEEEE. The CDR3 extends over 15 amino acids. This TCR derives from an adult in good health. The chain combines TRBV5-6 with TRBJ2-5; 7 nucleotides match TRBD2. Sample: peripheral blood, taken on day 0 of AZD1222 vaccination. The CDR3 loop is CASSLAGSGLETQYF. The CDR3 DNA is TGTGCCAGCAGCTTGGCCGGTAGCGGGTTGGAGACCCAGTACTTC.